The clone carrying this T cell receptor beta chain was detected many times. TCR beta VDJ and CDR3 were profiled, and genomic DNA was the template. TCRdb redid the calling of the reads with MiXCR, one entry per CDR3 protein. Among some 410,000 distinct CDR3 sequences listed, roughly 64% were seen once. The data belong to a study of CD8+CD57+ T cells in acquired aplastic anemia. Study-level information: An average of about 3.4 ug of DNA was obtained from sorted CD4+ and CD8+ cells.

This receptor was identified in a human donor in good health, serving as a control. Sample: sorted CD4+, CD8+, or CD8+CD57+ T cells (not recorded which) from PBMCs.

The CDR3 DNA reads as TGTGCCAGCAGCGCATCCCCCGGGACTGGCACAGATACGCAGTATTTT. It encodes CASSASPGTGTDTQYF. The V gene is TRBV11-3, the J gene TRBJ2-3, with D possibly TRBD2 on 6 matching bases. The V end was cut by 5 bases, the J end by 1 base, with 16 bases between. The CDR3 loop spans 16 amino acids. Looked up from germline, CDR1 is SGHNT and CDR2 is YENEEA.